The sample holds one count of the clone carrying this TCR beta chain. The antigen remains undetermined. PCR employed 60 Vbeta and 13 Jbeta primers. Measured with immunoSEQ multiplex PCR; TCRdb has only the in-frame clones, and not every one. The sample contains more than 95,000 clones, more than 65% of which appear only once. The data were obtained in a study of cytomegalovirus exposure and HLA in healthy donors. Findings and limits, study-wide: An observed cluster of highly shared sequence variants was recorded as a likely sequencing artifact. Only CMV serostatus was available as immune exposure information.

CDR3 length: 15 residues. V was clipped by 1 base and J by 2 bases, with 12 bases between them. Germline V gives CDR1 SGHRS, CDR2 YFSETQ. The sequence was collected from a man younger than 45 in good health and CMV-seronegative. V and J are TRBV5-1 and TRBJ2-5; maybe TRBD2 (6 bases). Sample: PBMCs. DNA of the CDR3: TGCGCCAGCAGCTTGTACGGGGGATCTCAAGAGACCCAGTACTTC. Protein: CASSLYGGSQETQYF.